The rows below give T cell receptor beta chains drawn from one sample of a study of shared clonotypes between healthy human individuals. The table came from immunoSEQ multiplex PCR; TCRdb's copy has only in-frame clones and leaves some out. The profile shows some 580,000 clones, nearly 98% of them singletons. The sample taken for sequencing was naive CD8+ T cells sorted from blood. The receptors were gathered from a man aged 25 to 40 in good health. The CDR3 runs from the conserved cysteine through the conserved F or W.

v_gene	j_gene	CDR3aa
TRBV5-1	TRBJ1-2	CASSLFGDGYTF
TRBV14	TRBJ2-5	CASSPPFGTGVFRETQYF
TRBV2	TRBJ2-1	CASIGRVFGEQFF
TRBV9	TRBJ2-1	CASSVRGSRDYPNEQFF
TRBV7-6	TRBJ2-7	CASSPGGTYEQYF
TRBV28	TRBJ2-7	CASRFGTDGYEQYF
TRBV7-9	TRBJ2-7	CASSLTQEGHEQYF
TRBV27	TRBJ2-7	CASSRLGGYDEQYF
TRBV7-2	TRBJ1-1	CASSPKRNREADTEAFF
TRBV11-2	TRBJ2-7	CASVRQGNYEQYF
TRBV11-3	TRBJ2-2	CASSQRGGTPGTGELFF
TRBV15	TRBJ2-7	CATSSAQGSPYEQYF
TRBV27	TRBJ2-2	CASSLRDRITGELFF
TRBV27	TRBJ2-5	CASSLLTGTRQETQYF
TRBV9	TRBJ2-7	CASSGGVGEQYF
TRBV11-2	TRBJ2-7	CASSLDSSGRVYEQYF
TRBV9	TRBJ1-1	CASSPTGTEAFF
TRBV6-5	TRBJ2-2	CASSYSFLQSPGELFF
TRBV7-6	TRBJ2-7	CASSPRGTQEQYF
TRBV27	TRBJ2-7	CASSLSPPYEQYF